This T cell receptor beta chain was captured in a study of blood T cell repertoires in COVID-19 (dated by TCRdb to 2018 to 2021). Notes on the research overall: Samples from collaborators originated in the United States, Italy and Spain and spanned both the acute and convalescent phases of COVID-19. The prospective study material was composed of cDNA or gDNA derived from T cells, B-cell-depleted T cells, or PBMCs. Deeply sampled blood TCRbeta repertoires from subjects exposed to, actively infected with, or recovered from COVID-19 were included in the dataset. The repertoires were released in a freely available public database meant as a resource for research on the immune response to SARS-CoV-2. The samples were drawn from two sources: the first 160 participants of the ongoing ImmuneRACE study, and 1,000 to 1,500 subjects contributed by 6 global collaborators. The sample metadata nearly always contained a de-identified subject ID, COVID-19 status, age in years and sex. Where available, HLA class I and class II types were taken from metadata supplied by the sample provider and were not determined by assay-based typing. What the authors observed across the whole study: How much clinical and demographic metadata was included differed by source and by participant, and the metadata was provided uncurated.

Collaborating institutions collected whole blood in K2EDTA tubes following their own protocols. Collaborator samples were shipped for TCRbeta analysis as frozen whole blood, isolated PBMCs, or DNA extracted from either sample type. About this clone: What antigen it recognizes has not been identified. Per-base qualities were not stored, and no clone one base away is much larger.

The immunoSEQ Assay, a bias-controlled multiplex PCR, was used to amplify TCRbeta CDR3 regions from genomic DNA. Regarding the original processing steps: The number of nucleated cells in each sample was estimated by amplification of reference gene primers within the assay. Sequence reads were collapsed and filtered to measure the absolute abundance of every unique TCRbeta CDR3 rearrangement. Productive Simpson clonality was computed per sample as the square root of Simpson's diversity index over productive rearrangements. The table was pulled from immuneACCESS by TCRdb, which kept in-frame rearrangements only. Such tables lose some clones; where checked, under half of the loss comes from unresolved V genes, and the rest has no known cause. V, J and clone size are taken as reported in that table, and D and trimming were inferred from the DNA itself. Here the sample has around 99,000 clones; under 90% occur a single time. The ten largest make up around 6.7% of the sample.

The sample consisted of peripheral blood. The sequence was collected from a woman aged 50 to 65 with acute or convalescent COVID-19.

The bases are TGTGCCAGCTCACCACTCGCGGGGGGGAATAAAAACATTCAGTACTTC. Its product reads: CASSPLAGGNKNIQYF. Rearrangement joined TRBV18 to TRBJ2-4, with TRBD2 matching 9 junction bases. The CDR3 contains 16 residues, cysteine and phenylalanine counted. CDR3 DNA is the only sequence kept; it has 48 bases, read in frame from the first base. Trimming takes 1 base off V and 4 bases off J; junction bases not matched to a gene: 5. CDR1 and CDR2, looked up from the germline V gene, are KGHSH and LQKENI.